This entry lists 11 T cell receptor beta chains sequenced from one sample in a study of cytomegalovirus exposure and HLA in healthy donors (dated by TCRdb to the late 2010s). Library method: the immunoSEQ multiplex PCR assay. A mixture of 60 forward primers for TCR Vbeta segments and 13 reverse primers for TCR Jbeta segments was used in the multiplex PCR. The clones in this table, taken by TCRdb from immuneACCESS, are in-frame only. Not every clone is retained; where verified, under half of the shortfall comes from an unresolved V gene, and the cause of the rest is unknown. Counted in this sample were approximately 110,000 clones; about 68% of them appeared once. The ten top clones hold around 4.2% of the sample. Sequencing was performed on PBMCs. These receptors were obtained from a woman aged 40 to 55 in good health and CMV-seropositive.

The V call is TRBV7-6, the J call TRBJ2-7; 9 nucleotides align to TRBD2. After removal of 5 bases from V and 4 bases from J, the junction contained 9 bases not matched to a gene. This CDR3 region has 15 residues. CDR1 SGHVS and CDR2 FNYEAQ come from the germline V gene. CDR3 in amino acids: CASSAQAGGLYEQYF. The DNA for the CDR3 is TGTGCCAGCAGCGCACAAGCGGGGGGCCTTTACGAGCAGTACTTC.

This clone was counted a few times. The chain is built from TRBV7-3 and TRBJ2-1; 9 positions match TRBD2. The germline gives CDR1 SGHTA, CDR2 FQGTGA. The CDR3 extends over 16 amino acids. Trimming removed 2 bases from V and 7 bases from J; junction bases left unmatched: 9. CDR3 sequence (DNA): TGTGCCAGCAGCTTAGGCGGCGGGAGGGCAAAAAATGAGCAGTTCTTC. Translating it yields CASSLGGGRAKNEQFF.

The V and J genes are TRBV29-1 and TRBJ1-4; possible D gene TRBD1, 5 bases. Trimming removed 0 bases from V and 4 bases from J, with 12 bases in between. The CDR3 length is 15 residues. CDR1 is SQVTM, CDR2 ANQGSEA, per germline. The CDR3 DNA is TGCAGCGTTGAAGATCGGGGGAAGGGTAATGAAAAACTGTTTTTT. This translates into CSVEDRGKGNEKLFF.

This clone was observed once. The chain combines TRBV5-1 with TRBJ2-1; 7 nucleotides align to TRBD2. Germline V lookup: CDR1 SGHRS, CDR2 YFSETQ. The CDR3 has 16 residues. V was pared by 5 bases and J by 8 bases, with 16 bases of the junction left unmatched. The CDR3 is CASSGGASGRSDEQFF. CDR3 DNA: TGCGCCAGCAGTGGGGGAGCTAGCGGAAGGAGCGATGAGCAGTTCTTC.

This sequence joins TRBV7-9 and TRBJ1-4, with 7 bases identical to TRBD1. V gave up 3 bases and J gave up 3 bases; unmatched junction bases: 7. This CDR3 region has 16 residues. Germline V gives CDR1 SEHNR, CDR2 FQNEAQ (reference sequence). The CDR3, as DNA: TGTGCCAGCAGCTTGCTAGCGACAGGGCCTAATGAAAAACTGTTTTTT. It translates to CASSLLATGPNEKLFF.

V is TRBV29-1 and J is TRBJ1-2; D gene ambiguous. Germline assignment: CDR1 SQVTM and CDR2 ANQGSEA. V dropped 2 bases and J dropped 4 bases, with 5 bases sitting between them. The CDR3 consists of 11 residues. CDR3 nucleotide sequence: TGCAGCGTTGAACAAATCTATGGCTACACCTTC. Amino acids: CSVEQIYGYTF.

The chain is built from TRBV29-1 and TRBJ1-1; 7 bases line up with TRBD1. Germline V gives CDR1 SQVTM, CDR2 ANQGSEA. V lost 4 bases to trimming and J lost 1 base; unmatched junction nucleotides: 6. The CDR3 loop spans 14 amino acids. DNA of the CDR3: TGCAGCGTTGCCGTCAGGGGGACGAACACTGAAGCTTTCTTT. This translates into CSVAVRGTNTEAFF.

The chain has TRBV5-5 and TRBJ1-5; no clear D gene. The CDR3 runs to 14 residues. CDR1 is SGHKS and CDR2 is YYEKEE in the germline V gene (reference sequence). Trimming left V 0 bases short and J 5 bases short, with 9 bases between. In nucleotides, the CDR3 is TGTGCCAGCAGCTTGGTCACAGTGGATCAGCCCCAGCATTTT. It specifies CASSLVTVDQPQHF.

The V gene is TRBV18, the J gene TRBJ2-1, with 10 bases matching TRBD2. Trimming removed 3 bases from V and 6 bases from J; junction bases left unmatched: 8. The CDR3 is made up of 16 amino acids. From germline, CDR1 is KGHSH and CDR2 LQKENI. DNA for the CDR3: TGTGCCAGCTCACCCAATCTAGCGGGAGCGGGCAATGAGCAGTTCTTC. It translates to CASSPNLAGAGNEQFF.

The chain carries TRBV6-5 and TRBJ2-7, with D perhaps matching TRBD1 (6 bases). Trimming removed 4 bases from V and 5 bases from J, with 21 bases in between. Per germline, CDR1 MNHEY and CDR2 SVGAGI. The CDR3 extends over 16 amino acids. This chain's CDR3 is CASSSPRGHRVHEQYF. The CDR3 DNA sequence: TGTGCCAGCAGTTCACCTCGGGGACATCGGGTACACGAGCAGTACTTC.

This clone was seen only a few times. The chain uses TRBV4-3 and TRBJ1-2; TRBD1 aligns across 9 bases. With 5 bases clipped from V and 7 bases from J, the junction kept 5 bases outside the gene matches. Germline V CDR1 and CDR2: LGHNA, YSLEER. The CDR3 spans 13 residues. This CDR3 reads CASSYGQGSGYTF. CDR3 DNA: TGCGCCAGCAGCTACGGACAGGGGTCTGGCTACACCTTC.